The TCR beta chain described here comes from a study of response to subunit inactivated influenza vaccine. Study outcomes and limitations: It was the authors' suggestion that each seasonal influenza vaccination recruits few new T cells.

This clonotype was recorded a few times. Its specificity is not known. TCRdb reprocessed the RT-PCR reads via MiXCR and lists one record per CDR3 protein. The sample yields 800,000 or so distinct CDR3 sequences, 21% seen once. The CDR3 is 15 residues long. Germline V CDR1 and CDR2: DFQATT, SNEGSKA (reference sequence). The V and J ends lost 1 base and 5 bases, in that order; junction bases with no gene match: 8. Sequenced material: PBMCs from blood, taken approximately 5 days after vaccination. This TCR was recovered from a man aged 45 to 65 who received an inactivated influenza vaccine. The chain couples TRBV20-1 to TRBJ2-3, with 8 bases lining up with TRBD2. CDR3 region: CSARGAAGVGDTQYF. CDR3 nucleotides: TGCAGTGCTAGAGGGGCAGCGGGAGTTGGAGATACGCAGTATTTT.